The 32 T cell receptor beta chains below all came from one sample that was sequenced in a study of regulatory T cells in long-lasting Graves disease. Building of the TCR beta libraries involved iRepertoire HTBI primers and Arm-PCR of CDR3 regions. TCRdb re-derived calls from the multiplex PCR reads in MiXCR, one entry per CDR3 protein. The repertoire holds more than 300,000 distinct CDR3 sequences, with around 16% as singletons. The time point here: newly diagnosed GD, antithyroid drugs for less than 3 months. PBMC-derived RNA was used for the TCR library. The same data also went into a second study, on T cells in Graves' hyperthyroidism and ophthalmopathy.

This specimen consisted of peripheral blood mononuclear cells (PBMCs), obtained at new diagnosis, from a patient treated with antithyroid drugs. The source of these receptors is a woman aged 18-30 years with Graves disease.

About this clonotype itself: A far more abundant clone sits one base away, making this likely a read error. The chain is built from TRBV6-5 and TRBJ2-2; D uncertain. The germline gives CDR1 MNHEY, CDR2 SVGAGI. Deletions cut 2 bases from V and 5 bases from J, with 3 bases between. The CDR3 is 12 residues long. The CDR3 sequence is CASSYETGELFF. The CDR3 coding sequence is TGTGCCAGCAGTTACGAGACCGGGGAGCTGTTTTTT.

V usage is TRBV5-1 and J usage is TRBJ2-7, with D possibly matching TRBD2 (6 bases). Germline CDR1 reads SGHRS; CDR2 reads YFSETQ. Between the trimmed V and J ends, which lost 1 base and 2 bases, there was a span of 16 bases. This CDR3 has 16 amino acids. The CDR3 region is CASSLWGGDLAYEQYF. CDR3 DNA: TGCGCCAGCAGCTTGTGGGGCGGGGACCTCGCCTACGAGCAGTACTTC.

A word on this clonotype: This clone may be a read error of a much larger clone one base away. This likely comes from a read error, as the CDR3 has no conserved phenylalanine or tryptophan at its end. V usage is TRBV28 and J usage is TRBJ1-2; D may be TRBD1 (6 bases). Germline V gene sequence: CDR1 MDHEN, CDR2 SYDVKM. CDR3 length: 14 amino acids. Trimming stripped 6 bases from V and 4 bases from J, with 15 bases between. CDR3 amino acids: CASRTGSLSYGYTL. Here the CDR3 DNA reads TGTGCCAGCAGAACAGGGAGTTTGTCCTATGGCTACACCCTC.

Many counts were recorded for this clonotype. This sequence joins TRBV9 and TRBJ2-7; a possible D gene is TRBD1 (5 bases). V dropped 0 bases and J dropped 2 bases, with 12 bases sitting between them. Germline lookup yields CDR1 SGDLS and CDR2 YYNGEE. CDR3 length: 15 residues. The CDR3 reads CASSVAGADTYEQYF. CDR3 coding DNA: TGTGCCAGCAGCGTAGCTGGGGCAGACACCTACGAGCAGTACTTC.

As for this clonotype: This likely traces to a read error, being one base from a far larger clone. The CDR3 DNA reads TGTGCCAGCAGCTTCGGACAGGTCAACGGCTACACCTTC. It codes for CASSFGQVNGYTF. V is TRBV7-2 and J is TRBJ1-2; the match to TRBD1 covers 7 bases. J was trimmed by 8 bases and V by 3 bases; bases with no gene match: 6. The CDR3 runs to 13 residues. Per the germline V gene, CDR1 is SGHTA and CDR2 is FQGNSA.

There are many counts of this clonotype. J is TRBJ1-2 and V is TRBV7-2; D is possibly TRBD1 (6 bases). The CDR3 is 13 residues long. The V end lost 5 bases, the J end lost 5 bases, and 12 bases lay between the germline ends. Germline values: CDR1 SGHTA, CDR2 FQGNSA. CDR3 nucleotide sequence: TGTGCCAGCAGCCCGGGGGCAGGGTATGGCTACACCTTC. As protein: CASSPGAGYGYTF.

J is TRBJ1-4 and V is TRBV24-1; 7 nucleotides agree with TRBD1. In germline, CDR1 is KGHDR, CDR2 SFDVKD. The ends lost 4 bases at V and 11 bases at J; junction bases unmatched: 9. The CDR3 covers 14 residues. Here the CDR3 DNA reads TGTGCCACCAGTGAATCGGACAGGATTCCGAAACTGTTTTTT. Translated: CATSESDRIPKLFF.

Note on this clonotype: A much more abundant neighbour one base away suggests this may be a read error. The CDR3 coding sequence is TGCAGTGCTAGCGGGTTAAGGGCCAATCAGCCCCGGCATTTT. Protein sequence: CSASGLRANQPRHF. This chain uses TRBV20-1 with TRBJ1-5; D uncertain. In germline, CDR1 is DFQATT, CDR2 SNEGSKA (reference sequence). The CDR3 runs 14 residues.

Of note for this clonotype: Just one base apart from a much larger clone, this may be a read error. V is TRBV7-3 and J is TRBJ2-2; 9 bases line up with TRBD1. The CDR3 totals 15 residues. In germline, CDR1 is SGHTA, CDR2 FQGTGA. The CDR3: CASATGTGLIGELIF. The CDR3 coding sequence is TGTGCCAGTGCCACCGGGACAGGGTTAATCGGGGAGCTGATTTTT.

Many counts were recorded for this clonotype. The chain links TRBV3-1 to TRBJ2-1; D is perhaps TRBD2 (5 bases). V shed 6 bases and J shed 6 bases, with 24 bases lying between them. The CDR3 spans 17 residues. CDR1 and CDR2 from the germline V gene are LGHDT and YNNKEL (reference sequence). The CDR3 here is CASSQNLQAAWGNEQFF. Here the CDR3 DNA reads TGTGCCAGCAGTCAAAACTTACAAGCGGCGTGGGGCAATGAGCAGTTCTTC.

This clonotype was counted at least ten times. This chain uses TRBV10-3 with TRBJ2-1, with D perhaps matching TRBD2 (6 bases). Germline-derived CDR1 and CDR2 are ENHRY and SYGVKD. The CDR3 extends over 14 amino acids. V was cut by 3 bases and J by 6 bases, with 12 bases left in between. For the CDR3, the DNA is TGTGCCATCAGTGAAGTCGGGACTGCCAATGAGCAGTTCTTC. Protein product: CAISEVGTANEQFF.

This clonotype was seen many times. This chain connects TRBV5-1 to TRBJ2-5, with D perhaps TRBD2 (5 bases). Trimming pared 4 bases from V and 4 bases from J, leaving 20 bases between. The CDR3 is 16 amino acids. Germline CDR1 is SGHRS and CDR2 is YFSETQ. CDR3: CASSPEAPERRETQYF. The DNA for the CDR3 is TGCGCCAGCAGCCCGGAGGCGCCGGAGCGGCGAGAGACCCAGTACTTC.

This clonotype was counted a few times. The chain uses TRBV6-1 and TRBJ2-3; D gene uncertain. The CDR3 extends over 16 amino acids. CDR1 MNHNS and CDR2 SASEGT come from the germline V gene. V was clipped by 5 bases and J by 0 bases, with 15 bases between them. This CDR3 is CASSPRPRASTDTQYF. CDR3 coding DNA: TGTGCCAGCAGTCCACGCCCTCGGGCTAGCACAGATACGCAGTATTTT.

This clonotype was picked up many times. The chain couples TRBV14 to TRBJ2-3, with D tentatively TRBD2 (5 bases). The germline V gene has CDR1 SGHDN and CDR2 FVKESK. Trimming shortened V by 4 bases and J by 1 base, and 9 bases separated the two germline ends. The CDR3 contains 14 residues. CDR3 in amino acids: CASSPNGGTDTQYF. Written as DNA, the CDR3 is TGTGCCAGCAGCCCGAACGGGGGCACAGATACGCAGTATTTT.

This clonotype was counted a few times. A much larger clonotype is one base distant, so this may be a read error. This chain links TRBV12-3 or TRBV12-4 with TRBJ2-3; 12 nucleotides agree with TRBD2. After removal of 5 bases from V and 6 bases from J, the junction contained 12 bases not matched to a gene. CDR3 size: 17 residues. The CDR3 DNA reads TGTGCCAGCAGTCCCCGGACTAGCGGGGCCCGAAGGGATACGCAGTATTTT. Its protein product is CASSPRTSGARRDTQYF.

The V gene is TRBV2, the J gene TRBJ2-1; 11 nucleotides align to TRBD1. V dropped 5 bases and J dropped 9; count of bases not matched to a gene: 9. This CDR3 is 15 amino acids long. Germline V gene lookup returns CDR1 SNHLY and CDR2 FYNNEI. The CDR3 nucleotides read TGTGCCAGCAGTTTGTCCGGGACAGGGGGTAGTGAGCAGTTCTTC. As protein: CASSLSGTGGSEQFF.

This clonotype showed up many times. This chain links TRBV27 with TRBJ2-7; D gene unclear. Trimming cost V 6 bases and J 2 bases, with 11 bases left between them. Germline CDR1 is MNHEY and CDR2 is SMNVEV (reference sequence). The CDR3 length is 13 residues. The CDR3 protein is CASRGPNPYEQYF. The CDR3 DNA sequence: TGTGCCAGCAGAGGACCGAATCCCTACGAGCAGTACTTC.

V is TRBV4-1 and J is TRBJ1-1, with TRBD1 matching over 7 bases. Germline V lookup: CDR1 MGHRA, CDR2 YSYEKL. CDR3 length: 15 amino acids. V shed 5 bases, J shed 2 bases, and the junction held 8 bases outside the gene matches. The chain's CDR3 is CASSFPGQRNTEAFF. The CDR3 DNA reads as TGCGCCAGCAGCTTTCCGGGACAGAGAAACACTGAAGCTTTCTTT.

This clonotype was detected only a few times. The chain employs TRBV10-3 and TRBJ2-7; TRBD1 matches 10 bases. Germline lookup yields CDR1 ENHRY and CDR2 SYGVKD. Trimming removed 7 bases from V and 4 bases from J; junction bases left unmatched: 7. The CDR3 is 14 amino acids. CDR3 DNA: TGTGCCATCACCCCGGGACAGGGGATTTACGAGCAGTACTTC. Protein product: CAITPGQGIYEQYF.

A few counts support this clonotype. V is TRBV10-3 and J is TRBJ1-2; weak D call: TRBD1 (5 bases). Germline lookup yields CDR1 ENHRY and CDR2 SYGVKD. The CDR3 contains 13 residues. Trimming stripped 6 bases from V and 1 base from J, with 9 bases between. CDR3 residues: CAISRTLNYGYTF. The CDR3 nucleotides are TGTGCCATCAGCAGGACACTTAACTATGGCTACACCTTC.

Many counts were recorded for this clonotype. J is TRBJ2-2 and V is TRBV11-2; D unresolved. V lost 3 bases and J lost 5, with 7 bases in between. CDR3 length equals 13 residues. The germline CDR1 and CDR2 sequences are SGHAT and FQNNGV. DNA for the CDR3: TGTGCCAGCAGCTTTTCCCGGACCGGGGAGCTGTTTTTT. Residues: CASSFSRTGELFF.

V is TRBV11-2 and J is TRBJ2-1, with 10 bases aligning to TRBD2. Germline trimming cut 5 bases from V and 5 bases from J; bases unmatched to any gene: 12. The CDR3 is 17 amino acids. Germline lookup yields CDR1 SGHAT and CDR2 FQNNGV. CDR3 protein: CASSVAGGHIRNNEQFF. The CDR3 DNA sequence: TGTGCCAGCAGCGTAGCGGGAGGCCATATACGAAACAATGAGCAGTTCTTC.

This clonotype has ten or more counts. The V and J genes are TRBV6-1 and TRBJ1-5; D is ambiguous. Trimming took off 3 bases at V and 4 bases at J, with 7 bases between the two ends. CDR1 MNHNS and CDR2 SASEGT come from the germline V gene. The CDR3 extends over 13 amino acids. The CDR3 region is CASSDRTNQPQHF. DNA for the CDR3: TGTGCCAGCAGTGATCGGACTAATCAGCCCCAGCATTTT.

The chain uses TRBV12-3 or TRBV12-4 and TRBJ1-3, with a possible D match to TRBD1 (5 bases). V was cut by 8 bases and J by 7 bases, with 12 bases left in between. This CDR3 has 12 amino acids. The DNA of the CDR3 is TGTGCCAGCCAAGACGGGGGGAACACCATATATTTT. It yields the protein CASQDGGNTIYF.

This clonotype was recorded many times. As DNA, the CDR3 is TGTGCCAGCAGCCGGACAGGGAGACTATGGAGGGAGGCAGATACGCAGTATTTT. Amino acids: CASSRTGRLWREADTQYF. The chain recombines TRBV2 with TRBJ2-3, with 8 bases lining up with TRBD1. The ends lost 6 bases at V and 4 bases at J; junction bases unmatched: 18. The CDR3 extends over 18 amino acids. The germline CDR1 and CDR2 sequences are SNHLY and FYNNEI.

This clonotype has a handful of counts. The V call is TRBV29-1, the J call TRBJ1-6, with D maybe TRBD1 (6 bases). The germline V gene has CDR1 SQVTM and CDR2 ANQGSEA. The V and J ends lost 4 bases and 10 bases respectively, with 14 bases between them. This CDR3 has 13 residues. The CDR3 spells CSVVWGAGSPLHF. CDR3 coding DNA: TGCAGCGTTGTATGGGGGGCCGGGTCACCCCTCCACTTT. Based on the CDR3 plus reference TRBV29-1 and TRBJ1-6, the full variable domain is SAVISQKPSRDICQRGTSLTIQCQVDSQVTMMFWYRQQPGQSLTLIATANQGSEATYESGFVIDKFPISRPNLTFSTLTVSNMSPEDSSIYLCSVVWGAGSPLHFGNGTRLTVT.

Ten or more counts support this clonotype. The genes are TRBV3-1 and TRBJ1-1; 7 bases align to TRBD1. The germline gives CDR1 LGHDT, CDR2 YNNKEL (reference sequence). CDR3 size: 15 residues. The ends lost 3 bases at V and 0 bases at J; junction bases unmatched: 4. The CDR3 region is CASSHRQGLNTEAFF. The CDR3 nucleotides are TGTGCCAGCAGCCATCGACAGGGACTGAACACTGAAGCTTTCTTT. The whole variable domain, remainder taken from reference TRBV3-1 and TRBJ1-1, is DTAVSQTPKYLVTQMGNDKSIKCEQNLGHDTMYWYKQDSKKFLKIMFSYNNKELIINETVPNRFSPKSPDKAHLNLHINSLELGDSAVYFCASSHRQGLNTEAFFGQGTRLTVV.

This clonotype was counted between two and nine times. CDR3 sequence (DNA): TGTGCCAGCTCACTGGGTGGGACCCTTCGCACAGATACGCAGTATTTT. Its translation: CASSLGGTLRTDTQYF. This sequence joins TRBV18 and TRBJ2-3; D might be TRBD1 or TRBD2, each matching 5 bases. The CDR3 consists of 16 residues. CDR1 and CDR2 from the germline V gene are KGHSH and LQKENI. Trimming took off 4 bases at V and 1 base at J, with 15 bases between the two ends.

The chain is built from TRBV3-1 and TRBJ1-5; D is possibly TRBD1 (5 bases). Trimming took 2 bases from V and 4 from J, leaving 12 bases between them. This CDR3 region has 15 residues. The germline gives CDR1 LGHDT, CDR2 YNNKEL (reference sequence). The CDR3 region has the DNA TGTGCCAGCAGCCAATGGGGCCAGGTTAATCAGCCCCAGCATTTT. It codes for CASSQWGQVNQPQHF.

There are a few counts of this clonotype. The CDR3 loop reads CSVTSGTKIYEQYF. In DNA form, the CDR3 reads TGCAGCGTGACCTCCGGGACGAAAATCTACGAGCAGTACTTC. The rearrangement uses TRBV29-1 and TRBJ2-7; D is possibly TRBD1 or TRBD2 (5 bases each). The CDR3 has 14 residues. Germline CDR1 and CDR2: SQVTM and ANQGSEA. V was cut by 6 bases and J by 3 bases, with 18 bases left in between.

V usage is TRBV12-3 or TRBV12-4 and J usage is TRBJ2-1; 11 bases agree with TRBD2. J gave up 5 bases and V 1 base, and 1 base lay outside the gene matches. The CDR3 covers 15 residues. CDR3 residues: CASSLGLAGHNEQFF. Written as DNA, the CDR3 is TGTGCCAGCAGTTTAGGACTAGCGGGACACAATGAGCAGTTCTTC.

There are many counts of this clonotype. J is TRBJ2-1 and V is TRBV6-1, with 9 nucleotides matching TRBD2. This CDR3 region has 14 residues. CDR1 is MNHNS, CDR2 SASEGT, per germline. With V trimmed by 9 bases and J by 6 bases, 9 bases remained unmatched. The CDR3 bases are TGTGCCAGTCATCGAGCGGGGGGAAGCAATGAGCAGTTCTTC. Amino acids: CASHRAGGSNEQFF.